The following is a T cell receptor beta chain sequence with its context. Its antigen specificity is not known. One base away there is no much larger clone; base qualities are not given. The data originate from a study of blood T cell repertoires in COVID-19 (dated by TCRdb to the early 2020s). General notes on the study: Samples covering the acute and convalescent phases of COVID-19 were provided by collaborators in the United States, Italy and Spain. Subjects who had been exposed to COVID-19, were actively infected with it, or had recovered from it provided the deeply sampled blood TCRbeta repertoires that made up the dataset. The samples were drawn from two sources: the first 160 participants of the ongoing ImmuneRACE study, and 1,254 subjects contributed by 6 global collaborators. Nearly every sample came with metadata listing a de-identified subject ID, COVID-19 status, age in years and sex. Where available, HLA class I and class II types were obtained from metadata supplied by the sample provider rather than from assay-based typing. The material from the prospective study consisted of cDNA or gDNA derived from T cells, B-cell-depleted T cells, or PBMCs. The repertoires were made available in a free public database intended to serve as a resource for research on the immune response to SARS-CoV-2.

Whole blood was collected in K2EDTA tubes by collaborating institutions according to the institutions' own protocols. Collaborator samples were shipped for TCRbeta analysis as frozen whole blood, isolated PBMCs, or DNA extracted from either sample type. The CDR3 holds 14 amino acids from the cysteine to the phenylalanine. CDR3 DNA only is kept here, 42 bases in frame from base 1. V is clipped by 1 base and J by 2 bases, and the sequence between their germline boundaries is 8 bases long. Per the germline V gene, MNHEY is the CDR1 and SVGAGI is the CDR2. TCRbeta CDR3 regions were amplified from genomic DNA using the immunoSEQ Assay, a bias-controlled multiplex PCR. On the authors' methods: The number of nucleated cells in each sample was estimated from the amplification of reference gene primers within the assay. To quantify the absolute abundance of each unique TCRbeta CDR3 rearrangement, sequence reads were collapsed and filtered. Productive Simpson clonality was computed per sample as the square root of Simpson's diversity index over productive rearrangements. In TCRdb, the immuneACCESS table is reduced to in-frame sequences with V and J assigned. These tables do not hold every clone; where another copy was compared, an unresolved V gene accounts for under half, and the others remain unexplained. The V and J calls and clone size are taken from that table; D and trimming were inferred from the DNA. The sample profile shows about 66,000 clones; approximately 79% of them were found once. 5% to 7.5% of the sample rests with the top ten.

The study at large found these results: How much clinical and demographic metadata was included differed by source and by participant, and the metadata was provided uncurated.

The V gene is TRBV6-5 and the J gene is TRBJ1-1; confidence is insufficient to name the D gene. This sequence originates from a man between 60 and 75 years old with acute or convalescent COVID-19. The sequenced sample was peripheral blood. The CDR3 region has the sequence CASSYWRGNTEAFF. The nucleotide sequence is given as TGTGCCAGCAGTTACTGGCGGGGAAACACTGAAGCTTTCTTT.